The 7 T cell receptor beta chains below all came from one sample that was sequenced in a study of OX40 agonist ivuxolimab in advanced cancers. Clones were read by immunoSEQ multiplex PCR, and TCRdb kept only the in-frame ones, dropping some. The sample holds 61,000 or so clones; nearly 85% are singletons and the top ten take roughly 2%. The sample consisted of CD4+ or CD8+ T cells sorted from blood, taken in a trial of the OX40 agonist ivuxolimab. These receptors came from an adult with an advanced solid tumor such as melanoma, head and neck, liver or kidney cancer.

The chain recombines TRBV29-1 with TRBJ2-5, with 9 bases matching TRBD1. Germline V gene data show CDR1 as SQVTM and CDR2 as ANQGSEA. The CDR3 length is 15 residues. The trim removed 7 bases at V and 4 bases at J, leaving 13 bases unmatched. The CDR3 is CSALRFTGGTETQYF. CDR3 in DNA: TGCAGCGCCCTCCGGTTTACAGGGGGCACAGAGACCCAGTACTTC.

CDR3 nucleotide sequence: TGTGCCAGCAGTTTAAAGGTGTACACTGAAGCTTTCTTT. The encoded protein is CASSLKVYTEAFF. The chain employs TRBV28 and TRBJ1-1; D is unresolved. Germline CDR1 is MDHEN and CDR2 is SYDVKM. Trimming took off 2 bases at V and 3 bases at J, with 7 bases between the two ends. The CDR3 has 13 amino acids.

This clone was counted a single time. The chain's CDR3 is CASNSEGPNTGELFF. The CDR3 DNA is TGCGCCAGCAACTCGGAGGGTCCAAACACCGGGGAGCTGTTTTTT. This chain joins TRBV4-1 and TRBJ2-2, with D maybe TRBD2 (6 bases). CDR3 length: 15 residues. Between the trimmed V and J ends, which lost 7 bases and 2 bases, there was a span of 14 bases. Germline lookup yields CDR1 MGHRA and CDR2 YSYEKL.

V is TRBV29-1 and J is TRBJ2-1, with D perhaps given as TRBD1 or TRBD2 (5 bases each). Per the germline V gene, CDR1 is SQVTM and CDR2 is ANQGSEA. The V gene lost 7 bases and the J gene lost 7 bases, with 20 bases spanning the gap. The CDR3 contains 14 residues. CDR3 DNA: TGCAGCGCTGCCGGGACGCCCGAGGGAAATGAGCAGTTCTTC. This codes for CSAAGTPEGNEQFF.

A few counts support this clone. The V and J genes are TRBV6-1 and TRBJ1-2; perhaps TRBD1 as D (5 bases). Trimming took off 2 bases at V and 2 bases at J, with 6 bases between the two ends. The CDR3 runs 13 residues. Germline-derived CDR1 and CDR2 are MNHNS and SASEGT. CDR3 sequence (DNA): TGTGCCAGCAGTGAATCAGGGAACTATGGCTACACCTTC. Residues: CASSESGNYGYTF.

The chain couples TRBV6-5 to TRBJ2-7, with 7 bases matching TRBD2. Germline V CDR1 and CDR2: MNHEY, SVGAGI. Trimming cost V 2 bases and J 0 bases; bases outside gene matches: 4. The CDR3 is 15 residues long. CDR3: CASSYRAGSSYEQYF. As DNA, the CDR3 is TGTGCCAGCAGTTACCGAGCGGGATCCTCCTACGAGCAGTACTTC.

V gene TRBV5-4 combines with J gene TRBJ2-7, with D possibly being TRBD2 (6 bases). CDR3 size: 15 residues. Per germline, CDR1 SGHNT and CDR2 YYREEE (reference sequence). The germline V and J ends were trimmed by 4 bases and 0 bases, with 14 bases remaining between them. For the CDR3, the DNA is TGTGCCAGCAGCGCCTGGGGAGCGGGCTCCTACGAGCAGTACTTC. Its translation is CASSAWGAGSYEQYF.